This is a list of T cell receptor beta chains from one sample in a study of regulatory T cells in long-lasting Graves disease. TCRdb redid the calling of the multiplex PCR reads with MiXCR, one entry per CDR3 protein. The table shows 450,000 to 700,000 distinct CDR3 sequences, with less than 15% occurring only once. These data are also associated with another study on T cells in Graves' hyperthyroidism and ophthalmopathy.

The material was peripheral blood mononuclear cells (PBMCs), obtained at new diagnosis, from a patient treated with antithyroid drugs. These receptors came from a young man with Graves disease. Both conserved end residues are part of each CDR3. D genes are given only for firm matches. Clone size is shown for a subset of rows, as once, few, many or a class of expanded clone.

clone_size: many; v_call: TRBV5-1; d_call: TRBD2; j_call: TRBJ2-7; cdr3_nt: TGCGCCAGCAGAGGCGTTAGCGGGCACTCCGCCTACGAGCAGTACTTC; cdr3_aa: CASRGVSGHSAYEQYF
clone_size: .; v_call: TRBV29-1; d_call: TRBD2; j_call: TRBJ2-1; cdr3_nt: TGCAGCGTTGAGATCCCGGGACTAGCGGGATGGTCTGGTTGGGAGCAGTTCTTC; cdr3_aa: CSVEIPGLAGWSGWEQFF
clone_size: .; v_call: TRBV20-1; d_call: .; j_call: TRBJ2-1; cdr3_nt: TGCAGTGCTGCGAAGGGGGCGGGAGCAAGCTACAATGAGCAGTTCTTC; cdr3_aa: CSAAKGAGASYNEQFF
clone_size: .; v_call: TRBV11-2; d_call: .; j_call: TRBJ1-1; cdr3_nt: TGTGCCAGCAGCTTAATAGTGGGGACTAACACTGAAGCTTTCTTT; cdr3_aa: CASSLIVGTNTEAFF
clone_size: many; v_call: TRBV12-3/TRBV12-4; d_call: TRBD1; j_call: TRBJ1-3; cdr3_nt: TGTGCCAGCAGTTCCGTGACAGGGGAAGCTGGAAACACCATATATTTT; cdr3_aa: CASSSVTGEAGNTIYF
clone_size: .; v_call: TRBV30; d_call: .; j_call: TRBJ2-1; cdr3_nt: TGTGCCTGGACCCTCCCCGGGACGGGTGATGAGCAGTTCTTC; cdr3_aa: CAWTLPGTGDEQFF
clone_size: many; v_call: TRBV27; d_call: TRBD2; j_call: TRBJ2-2; cdr3_nt: TGTGCCAGCACCCTGCGGACTAGCGGGACCGGGGAGCTGTTTTTT; cdr3_aa: CASTLRTSGTGELFF
clone_size: many; v_call: TRBV29-1; d_call: .; j_call: TRBJ2-1; cdr3_nt: TGCAGCGTTGAAGGAGGCGGGACCCTAGGGTATGAGCAGTTCTTC; cdr3_aa: CSVEGGGTLGYEQFF
clone_size: .; v_call: TRBV29-1; d_call: .; j_call: TRBJ1-1; cdr3_nt: TGCAGCGCCGAAGCAAACATGAGCACTGAAGCTTTCTTT; cdr3_aa: CSAEANMSTEAFF
clone_size: many; v_call: TRBV20-1; d_call: .; j_call: TRBJ2-7; cdr3_nt: TGCAGTGCTACCCCCTTGTTGGGTGCCAACTACGAGCAGTACTTC; cdr3_aa: CSATPLLGANYEQYF
clone_size: few; v_call: TRBV15; d_call: .; j_call: TRBJ1-4; cdr3_nt: TGTGCCACCAGCAGTACGAGGGCGGCGGTGTTTTTT; cdr3_aa: CATSSTRAAVFF
clone_size: .; v_call: TRBV6-2/TRBV6-3; d_call: .; j_call: TRBJ2-1; cdr3_nt: TGTGCCAGCAGTCCTTTGCGGTATTCCCACAATGAGCAGTTCTTC; cdr3_aa: CASSPLRYSHNEQFF
clone_size: many; v_call: TRBV10-3; d_call: .; j_call: TRBJ2-6; cdr3_nt: TGTGCCATCAGTGAGTCGAGACGGGCGGCTGGGGCCAACGTCCTGACTTTC; cdr3_aa: CAISESRRAAGANVLTF
clone_size: .; v_call: TRBV18; d_call: TRBD2; j_call: TRBJ2-7; cdr3_nt: TGTGCCAGCTCACCACCGGTTGGAGCGGGAGATCTAGGTCGACTCTACGAGCAGTACTTC; cdr3_aa: CASSPPVGAGDLGRLYEQYF
clone_size: many; v_call: TRBV5-1; d_call: .; j_call: TRBJ2-7; cdr3_nt: TGCGCCAGCAGCCCGAGACAGGAGAGACCCCCGAGGGGGGAGCAGTACTTC; cdr3_aa: CASSPRQERPPRGEQYF
clone_size: many; v_call: TRBV20-1; d_call: .; j_call: TRBJ1-5; cdr3_nt: TGCAGTGCTAGCCCGCCAGGGATGCTGCCCCAGCATTTT; cdr3_aa: CSASPPGMLPQHF
clone_size: many; v_call: TRBV5-1; d_call: .; j_call: TRBJ1-2; cdr3_nt: TGCGCCAGCAGCTCCGACAGCTACTATGGCTACACCTTC; cdr3_aa: CASSSDSYYGYTF
clone_size: few; v_call: TRBV25-1; d_call: TRBD1; j_call: TRBJ2-7; cdr3_nt: TGTGCCAGCAGTGACCCCAGGGGGCCTAATTCCGAGCAGTACTTC; cdr3_aa: CASSDPRGPNSEQYF
clone_size: .; v_call: TRBV19; d_call: .; j_call: TRBJ1-2; cdr3_nt: TGTGCCAGTAATCCGGGACTCTATGGCTACACCTTC; cdr3_aa: CASNPGLYGYTF
clone_size: few; v_call: TRBV19; d_call: .; j_call: TRBJ2-1; cdr3_nt: TGTGCCAGTAGTCGACGGGAGACCTACAATGAGCAGTTCTTC; cdr3_aa: CASSRRETYNEQFF
clone_size: many; v_call: TRBV20-1; d_call: .; j_call: TRBJ2-3; cdr3_nt: TGCAGTGCCCTTGGCTGGGGTCCAGATACGCAGTATTTT; cdr3_aa: CSALGWGPDTQYF
clone_size: few; v_call: TRBV2; d_call: .; j_call: TRBJ2-7; cdr3_nt: TGTGCCAGCATGGGACTCTTATACGAGCAGTACTTC; cdr3_aa: CASMGLLYEQYF
clone_size: many; v_call: TRBV7-9; d_call: .; j_call: TRBJ1-1; cdr3_nt: TGTGCCAGCAGCTTTCCTGACGGCGTTGAAGCTTTCTTT; cdr3_aa: CASSFPDGVEAFF
clone_size: few; v_call: TRBV20-1; d_call: .; j_call: TRBJ2-7; cdr3_nt: TGCAGTGCTAGGGACATTCCCTACGGCGAGCAGTACTTC; cdr3_aa: CSARDIPYGEQYF
clone_size: many; v_call: TRBV24-1; d_call: TRBD1; j_call: TRBJ2-5; cdr3_nt: TGTGCCACCAGTGATACGCGGGACAGGGAACAAGAGACCCAGTACTTC; cdr3_aa: CATSDTRDREQETQYF
clone_size: many; v_call: TRBV29-1; d_call: TRBD2; j_call: TRBJ2-7; cdr3_nt: TGCAGCGTTGGGGAGGGCTCCTACGAGCAGTACTTC; cdr3_aa: CSVGEGSYEQYF
clone_size: many; v_call: TRBV27; d_call: .; j_call: TRBJ1-4; cdr3_nt: TGTGCCAGCAGTTTAAGCCGGGGCCTTGAAAAACTGTTTTTT; cdr3_aa: CASSLSRGLEKLFF
clone_size: many; v_call: TRBV11-2; d_call: .; j_call: TRBJ2-7; cdr3_nt: TGTGCCAGCAGCTTGGGGGCCCTCTCCGGGGGCTACGAGCAGTACTTC; cdr3_aa: CASSLGALSGGYEQYF
clone_size: many; v_call: TRBV29-1; d_call: .; j_call: TRBJ2-1; cdr3_nt: TGCAGCGTTGAGGGTGGGGGAGGGGGTTACAATGAGCAGTTCTTC; cdr3_aa: CSVEGGGGGYNEQFF
clone_size: few; v_call: TRBV7-8; d_call: .; j_call: TRBJ1-1; cdr3_nt: TGTGCCAGCAGCTTAGTTTTGTGGGAGGGGTACACTGAAGCTTTCTTT; cdr3_aa: CASSLVLWEGYTEAFF
clone_size: many; v_call: TRBV6-1; d_call: .; j_call: TRBJ1-2; cdr3_nt: TGTGCCAGCAGTCGGACCTACTATGGCTACACCTTC; cdr3_aa: CASSRTYYGYTF
clone_size: many; v_call: TRBV20-1; d_call: .; j_call: TRBJ2-3; cdr3_nt: TGCAGTGCTCAGATGGAATTCACAGATACGCAGTATTTT; cdr3_aa: CSAQMEFTDTQYF
clone_size: once; v_call: TRBV20-1; d_call: .; j_call: TRBJ2-1; cdr3_nt: TGCAGTGCCCGACTCTGGGACAATTCCTACAATGAGCAGTTCTTC; cdr3_aa: CSARLWDNSYNEQFF
clone_size: many; v_call: TRBV29-1; d_call: TRBD2; j_call: TRBJ2-2; cdr3_nt: TGCAGCGTTGCTTCTGGGGAGGGTATCGGGGAGCTGTTTTTT; cdr3_aa: CSVASGEGIGELFF
clone_size: many; v_call: TRBV11-3; d_call: TRBD2; j_call: TRBJ2-1; cdr3_nt: TGTGCCAGCAGCTTTACCGGGACTAGCGGGAGGGGCAATGAGCAGTTCTTC; cdr3_aa: CASSFTGTSGRGNEQFF
clone_size: many; v_call: TRBV28; d_call: TRBD1; j_call: TRBJ1-5; cdr3_nt: TGTGCCAGCAGCCCTTACTCACAGGGGAAGAGGGAAAGCAATCAGCCCCAGCATTTT; cdr3_aa: CASSPYSQGKRESNQPQHF
clone_size: many; v_call: TRBV2; d_call: .; j_call: TRBJ2-2; cdr3_nt: TGTGCCAGCAGTGAAGAGGCTAGAAGGGAGCTGTTTTTT; cdr3_aa: CASSEEARRELFF
clone_size: many; v_call: TRBV7-9; d_call: .; j_call: TRBJ2-7; cdr3_nt: TGTGCCAGCAGCTTAGCCAGGAGAAACTACGAGCAGTACTTC; cdr3_aa: CASSLARRNYEQYF
clone_size: .; v_call: TRBV6-5; d_call: .; j_call: TRBJ2-5; cdr3_nt: TGTGCCAGCAGTTATCCCCCGCCCCCCCGGGACACACAAGAGACCCAGTACTTC; cdr3_aa: CASSYPPPPRDTQETQYF
clone_size: .; v_call: TRBV5-1; d_call: .; j_call: TRBJ1-3; cdr3_nt: TGCGCCAGCAGCTTGACAACCTCTGGAAACACCATATATTTT; cdr3_aa: CASSLTTSGNTIYF
clone_size: many; v_call: TRBV20-1; d_call: TRBD2; j_call: TRBJ2-3; cdr3_nt: TGCAGTGCTAGAGAGGGGACATGGACTAGCGGGAGTCCCGCAGATACGCAGTATTTT; cdr3_aa: CSAREGTWTSGSPADTQYF
clone_size: many; v_call: TRBV11-2; d_call: .; j_call: TRBJ1-4; cdr3_nt: TGTGCCAGCAGCTTGGAACGGCCGGGCGGAAAACTGTTTTTT; cdr3_aa: CASSLERPGGKLFF
clone_size: many; v_call: TRBV5-5; d_call: .; j_call: TRBJ2-7; cdr3_nt: TGTGCCAGCAGCTTGGTTCAGGAGCAGTACTTC; cdr3_aa: CASSLVQEQYF
clone_size: many; v_call: TRBV20-1; d_call: TRBD2; j_call: TRBJ2-3; cdr3_nt: TGCAGTGCTAGAGATTGGCTAGCGGGAGGGGTGGATACGCAGTATTTT; cdr3_aa: CSARDWLAGGVDTQYF
clone_size: many; v_call: TRBV6-1; d_call: .; j_call: TRBJ2-7; cdr3_nt: TGTGCCAGCAAGGAAGAATTACAGTACTTC; cdr3_aa: CASKEELQYF
clone_size: .; v_call: TRBV6-2/TRBV6-3; d_call: .; j_call: TRBJ2-2; cdr3_nt: TGTGCCAGCAGTTTCAAGGGTGGCGGGGAGCTGTTTTTT; cdr3_aa: CASSFKGGGELFF